The 10 T cell receptor beta chains in this list originate from one sample, sequenced in a study (dated by TCRdb to between 2014 and 2017). CD4+CD25+CD127-/low cells were isolated as Tregs. Library construction relied on 5' RACE. Sequenced on an Illumina MiSeq. The raw public reads went through TCRdb reprocessing: fastp at Q25, MiXCR clone calling, in-frame beta chains kept. Each record represents a unique CDR3 protein, reported with the most common genes and DNA among its rows. The sample yields around 50,000 distinct CDR3 sequences; less than 30% were counted once. The top ten clonotypes cover 2% to 2.5% of the sample. Sequencing was performed on tumor-infiltrating Tregs sorted from the breast tumor. The receptor set was obtained from a female donor with breast cancer.

The genes are TRBV20-1 and TRBJ1-1; D gene uncertain. The CDR3 contains 12 residues. Germline-derived CDR1 and CDR2 are DFQATT and SNEGSKA (reference sequence). The CDR3 nucleotides are TGCAGACTGAAAAGGACGGGAGGGGAAGCTTTCTTT. Protein: CRLKRTGGEAFF.

This clonotype was detected a few times. This rearrangement joins TRBV28 to TRBJ2-7, with D unresolved. V was shortened by 7 bases and J by 3 bases, with 7 bases between the two germline ends. Germline assignment: CDR1 MDHEN and CDR2 SYDVKM. The CDR3 is 11 amino acids. CDR3 in amino acids: CASTTLYEQYF. The CDR3 nucleotides read TGTGCCAGCACTACCCTCTACGAGCAGTACTTC.

Ten or more counts support this clonotype. The CDR3, as DNA: TGTGCCAGCAGCTTTATTCGGGGGGCCCCTGGGGCCAACGTCCTGACTTTC. Translation gives CASSFIRGAPGANVLTF. The rearrangement uses TRBV7-2 and TRBJ2-6, with D perhaps matching TRBD2 (7 bases). The V gene lost 3 bases and the J gene lost 2 bases, with 14 bases spanning the gap. This CDR3 has 17 residues. The germline V gene has CDR1 SGHTA and CDR2 FQGNSA.

With respect to this clonotype: Germline and junction disagree at one end, which may indicate a read error. The chain recombines TRBV6-6 with TRBJ1-5; TRBD1 agrees at 11 bases. The CDR3 runs 15 residues. CDR1 MNHNY and CDR2 SVGAGI come from the germline V gene (reference sequence). CDR3 coding DNA: TGTGTCAGCAGTACGGACAGGGGGCCGGGTCAGCCCCAGCATTTT. Encoded protein: CVSSTDRGPGQPQHF.

With respect to this clonotype: Possible read error: a much larger clone is one base away. The chain employs TRBV9 and TRBJ2-4, with 8 positions matching TRBD1. Germline CDR1 SGDLS, CDR2 YYNGEE. The CDR3 consists of 15 residues. Here the CDR3 reads CASSVDDRGENIQHF. Written as DNA, the CDR3 is TGTGCCAGCAGCGTAGATGACAGGGGAGAAAACATTCAGCACTTC.

To note about this clonotype: A much more abundant neighbour one base away suggests this may be a read error. The gene calls are TRBV7-3 and TRBJ2-1; no reliable D call. CDR3 length equals 13 residues. Trimming removed 8 bases at V and 5 bases at J, with 13 bases between. The germline V gene has CDR1 SGHTA and CDR2 FQGTGA. The CDR3: CASGQERNNEQFF. DNA of the CDR3: TGTGCCAGCGGCCAAGAGCGTAACAATGAGCAGTTCTTC.

The V gene is TRBV4-2, the J gene TRBJ2-7, with TRBD2 matching 15 bases. The CDR3 spans 17 residues. The V gene end was trimmed by 4 bases and the J gene end by 5 bases; junction bases not matched to a gene: 9. Germline CDR1 is LGHNA and CDR2 is YNFKEQ. CDR3 sequence: CASSPGLAGGLLNEQYF. CDR3 DNA: TGTGCCAGCAGCCCGGGACTAGCGGGAGGACTTCTTAACGAGCAGTACTTC.

Ten or more counts support this clonotype. The chain employs TRBV5-5 and TRBJ2-1; TRBD1 matches at 9 bases. CDR1 and CDR2 (germline): SGHKS, YYEKEE (reference sequence). The J segment lost 7 bases and the V segment lost 4 bases, leaving 12 bases of the junction unmatched. CDR3 size: 16 residues. In DNA, the CDR3 is TGTGCCAGCAGCCCATACGGGACAGGGAACAATAATGAGCAGTTCTTC. Translated: CASSPYGTGNNNEQFF.

This sequence joins TRBV20-1 and TRBJ2-5, with 7 bases lining up with TRBD1. The V and J ends lost 6 bases and 5 bases, in that order; junction bases with no gene match: 6. This CDR3 comprises 12 residues. Germline V gene lookup returns CDR1 DFQATT and CDR2 SNEGSKA (reference sequence). CDR3: CSAKGAGETQYF. Here the CDR3 DNA reads TGCAGTGCAAAGGGGGCCGGGGAGACCCAGTACTTC.

J is TRBJ2-7 and V is TRBV4-2, with TRBD1 matching over 7 bases. The CDR3 spans 13 residues. Germline V gene data show CDR1 as LGHNA and CDR2 as YNFKEQ. The V and J ends lost 8 bases and 3 bases, in that order; junction bases with no gene match: 7. CDR3 sequence (DNA): TGTGCCAGCGGGGGACAGCTCAACTACGAGCAGTACTTC. Translating it yields CASGGQLNYEQYF.